The 28 T cell receptor beta chains given below trace back to one sample, sequenced in a study of blood T cell repertoires in COVID-19. Assay used: immunoSEQ multiplex PCR; TCRdb lists only in-frame clones, some missing. This table has under 200,000 clones, around 84% appearing once. The sequencing input was peripheral blood. The receptors were sampled from a man aged 50 to 59 with active or convalescent COVID-19.

The V call is TRBV27, the J call TRBJ2-7, with D maybe TRBD2 (5 bases). The length of the CDR3 is 14 residues. V gave up 5 bases and J gave up 3 bases, with 14 bases separating them. Germline V gene lookup returns CDR1 MNHEY and CDR2 SMNVEV (reference sequence). The CDR3 loop reads CASSPTRESYEQYF. Here the CDR3 DNA reads TGTGCCAGCAGTCCCACACGGGAAAGCTACGAGCAGTACTTC.

The chain is built from TRBV5-1 and TRBJ2-3; a possible D gene is TRBD2 (6 bases). Trimming stripped 0 bases from V and 3 bases from J, with 17 bases between. Germline CDR1 SGHRS, CDR2 YFSETQ. This CDR3 has 17 amino acids. Written as DNA, the CDR3 is TGCGCCAGCAGCTTGGCCACCGGATCCGGGGGAACAGATACGCAGTATTTT. Its protein product is CASSLATGSGGTDTQYF.

This sequence joins TRBV18 and TRBJ1-2; the match to TRBD1 covers 7 bases. The V segment lost 6 bases and the J segment 2 bases; nucleotides outside the gene matches: 6. The V gene's germline CDR1 is KGHSH and CDR2 LQKENI. There are 14 residues in the CDR3. The chain's CDR3 is CASSPGTANYGYTF. For the CDR3, the DNA is TGTGCCAGCTCGCCCGGGACAGCAAACTATGGCTACACCTTC.

Here the CDR3 DNA reads TGTGCCAGCAGCTTAGCCCTAGCGGGCCTAGCCAAAAACATTCAGTACTTC. Its translation: CASSLALAGLAKNIQYF. The chain joins TRBV13 to TRBJ2-4; 8 positions match TRBD2. The CDR3 covers 17 residues. Germline-derived CDR1 and CDR2 are PRHDT and FYEKMQ (reference sequence). V lost 1 base and J lost 0; bases outside the gene matches: 5.

CDR3 sequence (DNA): TGCGCCAGCAGCCAAGTCGAAACGACAGGTTTGTCCCGGGGCTACACCTTC. Translation: CASSQVETTGLSRGYTF. This chain links TRBV4-3 with TRBJ1-2; D is possibly TRBD1 (6 bases). The CDR3 covers 17 residues. Trimming stripped 1 base from V and 8 bases from J, with 23 bases between. The germline V gene has CDR1 LGHNA and CDR2 YSLEER.

This clone has ten or more counts. The chain carries TRBV5-6 and TRBJ2-7; TRBD2 matches at 7 bases. Losses at the gene ends were 0 bases for V and 3 bases for J; bases not matched to a gene: 3. Germline V lookup: CDR1 SGHDT, CDR2 YYEEEE. The CDR3 is 14 amino acids. CDR3 protein: CASSLAWEGYEQYF. In DNA form, the CDR3 reads TGTGCCAGCAGCTTGGCCTGGGAGGGCTACGAGCAGTACTTC.

This chain uses TRBV2 with TRBJ1-1, with D possibly TRBD1 on 5 matching bases. The V end lost 3 bases, the J end lost 3 bases, and 11 bases lay between the germline ends. This CDR3 has 14 residues. CDR1 is SNHLY, CDR2 FYNNEI, per germline. The CDR3 region has the DNA TGTGCCAGCAGTGACAGGGATGTGGACACTGAAGCTTTCTTT. Protein sequence: CASSDRDVDTEAFF.

The chain combines TRBV11-2 with TRBJ2-2, with 10 positions matching TRBD2. The germline V gene encodes CDR1 SGHAT and CDR2 FQNNGV. The CDR3 runs to 17 residues. V shed 0 bases, J shed 6 bases, and the junction held 7 bases outside the gene matches. The CDR3 loop reads CASSLDPGLAFPGELFF. In DNA, the CDR3 is TGTGCCAGCAGCTTAGATCCGGGACTAGCGTTCCCCGGGGAGCTGTTTTTT.

V usage is TRBV18 and J usage is TRBJ2-2; the match to TRBD2 covers 7 bases. The ends lost 3 bases at V and 7 bases at J; junction bases unmatched: 5. The CDR3 is made up of 14 amino acids. Germline V gives CDR1 KGHSH, CDR2 LQKENI. CDR3 loop: CASSPPSGFGELFF. Here the CDR3 DNA reads TGTGCCAGCTCACCGCCTAGCGGCTTCGGGGAGCTGTTTTTT.

The chain uses TRBV10-3 and TRBJ2-7; a possible D gene is TRBD2 (6 bases). This CDR3 has 16 residues. Trimming removed 8 bases from V and 6 bases from J, with 26 bases in between. Germline-derived CDR1 and CDR2 are ENHRY and SYGVKD. The CDR3 region has the DNA TGTGCCATCCTCGTAGGGGACCCCGGGACTTCCCTCGAGCAGTACTTC. Its translation is CAILVGDPGTSLEQYF.

This clone was detected only once. The rearrangement joins TRBV6-5 to TRBJ1-4; a weak D match, TRBD1 (6 bases). V gave up 2 bases and J gave up 3 bases, with 7 bases separating them. The CDR3 covers 14 residues. Germline-derived CDR1 and CDR2 are MNHEY and SVGAGI. This chain's CDR3 is CASSYGQSNEKLFF. CDR3 DNA: TGTGCCAGCAGTTACGGACAGTCTAATGAAAAACTGTTTTTT.

The genes are TRBV18 and TRBJ2-1; no firm D call. The CDR3 has 14 amino acids. In germline, CDR1 is KGHSH, CDR2 LQKENI. Trimming stripped 0 bases from V and 7 bases from J, with 10 bases between. CDR3 sequence reads: CASSPPQIPNEQFF. The CDR3 DNA follows: TGTGCCAGCTCACCACCCCAGATTCCAAATGAGCAGTTCTTC.

The chain couples TRBV19 to TRBJ2-5; 8 bases fit TRBD1. Germline loops: CDR1 LNHDA, CDR2 SQIVND (reference sequence). V trimming: 5 bases; J trimming: 1 base; junction bases outside the gene matches: 9. This CDR3 region has 16 residues. This chain's CDR3 is CASSPTRQGPQETQYF. The CDR3 bases are TGTGCCAGTAGTCCGACCCGACAGGGGCCCCAAGAGACCCAGTACTTC.

The rearrangement joins TRBV19 to TRBJ2-5; D is perhaps TRBD1 (6 bases). The CDR3 loop spans 14 amino acids. Trimming removed 4 bases from V and 4 bases from J, with 13 bases in between. Germline CDR1 is LNHDA and CDR2 is SQIVND (reference sequence). The CDR3 nucleotides are TGTGCCAGTAGTAGTTTACAGGGTTTAGAGACCCAGTACTTC. Protein product: CASSSLQGLETQYF.

The J gene is TRBJ1-2, the V gene TRBV7-9; 7 bases agree with TRBD1. CDR3 length equals 15 residues. J lost 14 bases, V lost 5 bases, and 20 bases had no gene match. Germline assignment: CDR1 SEHNR and CDR2 FQNEAQ (reference sequence). The CDR3 protein is CASSPSRTGYELGTF. The CDR3 DNA is TGTGCCAGCAGCCCCTCCAGGACAGGTTACGAACTAGGGACCTTC.

The sample holds one count of this clone. DNA of the CDR3: TGCAGCGTCGACAGGGGCAATGAGCAGTTCTTC. Its translation is CSVDRGNEQFF. This chain connects TRBV29-1 to TRBJ2-1; TRBD1 matches 8 bases. This CDR3 spans 11 amino acids. The V gene end was trimmed by 6 bases and the J gene end by 6 bases; junction bases not matched to a gene: 1. The germline gives CDR1 SQVTM, CDR2 ANQGSEA.

This clone was counted once. The chain carries TRBV5-5 and TRBJ2-7; D gene ambiguous. CDR3 length equals 12 residues. Germline V gene data show CDR1 as SGHKS and CDR2 as YYEKEE (reference sequence). Trimming shortened V by 1 base and J by 7 bases, and 9 bases separated the two germline ends. CDR3 nucleotides: TGTGCCAGCAGCTTGTTCGCGAGAGAGCAGTACTTC. Translated: CASSLFAREQYF.

The chain has TRBV6-5 and TRBJ1-3; 8 bases are a match to TRBD1. Germline assignment: CDR1 MNHEY and CDR2 SVGAGI. The CDR3 consists of 15 residues. The junction had 4 bases not matched to a gene; V was cut back by 6 bases and J by 0 bases. In DNA form, the CDR3 reads TGTGCCAGCAGATCCCAGGGGGCCTCTGGAAACACCATATATTTT. It specifies CASRSQGASGNTIYF.

The J gene is TRBJ1-6, the V gene TRBV19; D not resolved. Looked up from germline, CDR1 is LNHDA and CDR2 is SQIVND (reference sequence). The CDR3 totals 13 residues. Deletions cut 11 bases from V and 0 bases from J, with 8 bases between. The CDR3 DNA follows: TGTGCCTCCCGGGACTCCTATAATTCACCCCTCCACTTT. Translation: CASRDSYNSPLHF.

In this sample, this clone turned up once. The V gene is TRBV15, the J gene TRBJ2-2; TRBD2 is a possible D gene (6 bases). This CDR3 has 15 residues. V lost 1 base to trimming and J lost 4 bases, with 10 bases between them. Germline V gene sequence: CDR1 LNHNV, CDR2 YYDKDF (reference sequence). CDR3 loop: CATSRGRASTGELFF. The CDR3 DNA reads TGTGCCACCAGCAGAGGGAGGGCCAGCACCGGGGAGCTGTTTTTT.

This clone came up a few times. The CDR3 region is CASSTWTSGQETQYF. The CDR3 DNA reads as TGTGCCAGTAGTACCTGGACTAGCGGACAAGAGACCCAGTACTTC. The V and J genes are TRBV19 and TRBJ2-5; 10 nucleotides line up with TRBD2. With 4 bases clipped from V and 2 bases from J, the junction kept 4 bases outside the gene matches. This CDR3 comprises 15 residues. CDR1 is LNHDA, CDR2 SQIVND, per germline (reference sequence).

This rearrangement joins TRBV15 to TRBJ1-1; D remains ambiguous. Germline V lookup: CDR1 LNHNV, CDR2 YYDKDF (reference sequence). This CDR3 has 15 amino acids. V lost 0 bases to trimming and J lost 1 base, with 9 bases between them. Written as DNA, the CDR3 is TGTGCCACCAGCAGAGAATTTGGAGGGAACACTGAAGCTTTCTTT. Translating it yields CATSREFGGNTEAFF.

The chain couples TRBV27 to TRBJ2-7, with 11 bases identical to TRBD2. V shed 5 bases and J 1 base; nucleotides not matched to a gene: 22. This CDR3 has 21 amino acids. Per germline, CDR1 MNHEY and CDR2 SMNVEV (reference sequence). CDR3: CASSTRGRTLSGTSGSYEQYF. The CDR3 DNA follows: TGTGCCAGCAGTACTAGGGGTCGGACTTTATCAGGGACTAGCGGATCCTACGAGCAGTACTTC.

This rearrangement joins TRBV2 to TRBJ1-5, with a possible D match to TRBD1 (5 bases). Per germline, CDR1 SNHLY and CDR2 FYNNEI. The CDR3 totals 15 residues. The V gene lost 4 bases and the J gene lost 2 bases, with 12 bases spanning the gap. The CDR3 DNA sequence: TGTGCCAGCAGTGTTGCTTCCAGGGGCAATCAGCCCCAGCATTTT. Its translation: CASSVASRGNQPQHF.

This clone was counted a single time. The chain links TRBV27 to TRBJ1-6; no definite D call. V lost 2 bases and J 4 bases, leaving 9 bases between the germline ends. Germline-derived CDR1 and CDR2 are MNHEY and SMNVEV (reference sequence). The CDR3 consists of 15 residues. The CDR3 sequence: CASSLGGTYNSPLHF. The CDR3 bases are TGTGCCAGCAGTTTAGGTGGCACATATAATTCACCCCTCCACTTT.

The chain employs TRBV11-2 and TRBJ2-5; the match to TRBD1 covers 8 bases. CDR1 and CDR2 from the germline V gene are SGHAT and FQNNGV. The V and J ends lost 4 bases and 5 bases, in that order; junction bases with no gene match: 15. CDR3 length equals 17 residues. The CDR3 loop reads CASSSTRTGTKGETQYF. As DNA, the CDR3 is TGTGCCAGCAGCTCAACCAGGACAGGGACGAAAGGGGAGACCCAGTACTTC.

This chain joins TRBV27 and TRBJ2-5; 8 positions agree with TRBD1. The J segment lost 5 bases and the V segment lost 3 bases, leaving 5 bases of the junction unmatched. The germline V gene has CDR1 MNHEY and CDR2 SMNVEV (reference sequence). The CDR3 runs 14 residues. CDR3 region: CASSFSGGRETQYF. The CDR3 nucleotides are TGTGCCAGCAGTTTCTCAGGGGGCCGGGAGACCCAGTACTTC.

DNA for the CDR3: TGCGCCAGCAGCCCTCAGGGAGGGGCTAATTCACCCCTCCACTTT. Translation gives CASSPQGGANSPLHF. This chain links TRBV4-1 with TRBJ1-6; D may be TRBD1 (5 bases). Germline V lookup: CDR1 MGHRA, CDR2 YSYEKL. Trimming pared 4 bases from V and 6 bases from J, leaving 13 bases between. CDR3 length equals 15 residues.